This is a list of T cell receptor beta chains from one sample in a study of cytomegalovirus exposure and HLA in healthy donors. Sequencing was performed with immunoSEQ multiplex PCR; in TCRdb, only in-frame clones are kept and a portion is missing. The table lists fewer than 200,000 clones, approximately 72% of them singletons, with 1.2% to 1.5% in the top ten. Sequencing input: PBMCs. These receptors were taken from a man in his late teens or twenties in good health and CMV-seronegative. Both conserved end residues are part of each CDR3. The D gene is left open where the match is weak. Clone sizes are given selectively: once, few, many, or a class where the clone is expanded.

d_gene	v_gene	abundance	j_gene	CDR3aa	CDR3nt
TRBD2	TRBV28	.	TRBJ2-3	CASNRTSGTDTQYF	TGTGCCAGCAATCGGACTAGCGGCACAGATACGCAGTATTTT
.	TRBV29-1	.	TRBJ2-2	CSAAETGELFF	TGCAGCGCCGCGGAAACCGGGGAGCTGTTTTTT
TRBD1	TRBV30	.	TRBJ1-1	CAWSRGTEAFF	TGTGCCTGGAGCAGGGGGACTGAAGCTTTCTTT
TRBD1	TRBV7-2	.	TRBJ2-2	CASSRPGQGYDTGELFF	TGTGCCAGCAGCCGACCGGGACAGGGGTATGACACCGGGGAGCTGTTTTTT
.	TRBV10-3	.	TRBJ1-6	CAIRATGQGSPLHF	TGTGCCATCAGGGCGACCGGTCAGGGGTCACCCCTCCACTTT
.	TRBV5-1	once	TRBJ1-1	CASSFQGPNTEAFF	TGCGCCAGCAGCTTTCAGGGGCCGAACACTGAAGCTTTCTTT
TRBD2	TRBV10-3	.	TRBJ2-7	CAISESRLAGAYEQYF	TGTGCCATCAGTGAGTCGCGGCTAGCGGGCGCCTACGAGCAGTACTTC
.	TRBV7-2	.	TRBJ2-1	CASTLDSNEQFF	TGTGCCAGCACCCTGGACTCCAATGAGCAGTTCTTC
.	TRBV6-5	.	TRBJ2-3	CATGLVQDTQYF	TGTGCCACGGGACTGGTTCAAGATACGCAGTATTTT
.	TRBV7-9	.	TRBJ2-7	CASSLSGEQYF	TGTGCCAGCAGCTTATCGGGGGAGCAGTACTTC
.	TRBV5-5	.	TRBJ1-5	CASSLAGDQPQHF	TGTGCCAGCAGCCTAGCAGGGGATCAGCCCCAGCATTTT
.	TRBV19	few	TRBJ1-1	CASRKRNTEAFF	TGTGCCAGTAGGAAGCGAAACACTGAAGCTTTCTTT
.	TRBV6-5	.	TRBJ2-3	CASRSLASSGDTQYF	TGTGCCAGCAGATCCCTAGCGAGCTCAGGAGATACGCAGTATTTT
.	TRBV30	.	TRBJ2-5	CAWTLALVGQETQYF	TGTGCCTGGACACTAGCTTTAGTCGGCCAAGAGACCCAGTACTTC
TRBD1	TRBV28	.	TRBJ1-2	CAIRDRPSRYGYTF	TGTGCCATCAGGGACAGACCTTCTAGATATGGCTACACCTTC
.	TRBV7-9	.	TRBJ1-2	CASSLDSYGYTF	TGTGCCAGCAGCTTAGACAGCTATGGCTACACCTTC
TRBD2	TRBV9	.	TRBJ2-3	CASSVDRSGRVVDTQYF	TGTGCCAGCAGCGTAGACCGAAGCGGGAGAGTAGTAGATACGCAGTATTTT
.	TRBV28	.	TRBJ2-1	CASSLAGYNEQFF	TGTGCCAGCAGTTTAGCGGGCTACAATGAGCAGTTCTTC
TRBD2	TRBV30	.	TRBJ2-3	CAGASGQGIKATDTQYF	TGTGCCGGGGCTAGCGGGCAGGGGATCAAGGCCACAGATACGCAGTATTTT
TRBD2	TRBV4-3	many	TRBJ2-5	CASSQGKGTSATGGETQYF	TGCGCCAGCAGCCAGGGGAAGGGCACTAGCGCTACGGGGGGAGAGACCCAGTACTTC
.	TRBV6-5	.	TRBJ2-6	CASSLGHSGANVLTF	TGTGCCAGCAGTCTCGGACACTCTGGGGCCAACGTCCTGACTTTC
.	TRBV10-1	.	TRBJ2-2	CARPGYSPNTGELFF	TGCGCCCGGCCGGGGTACTCCCCTAACACCGGGGAGCTGTTTTTT
.	TRBV30	.	TRBJ2-7	CAWTKENYEQYF	TGTGCCTGGACTAAGGAGAACTACGAGCAGTACTTC
.	TRBV6-5	.	TRBJ2-5	CASTPGVGETQYF	TGTGCCAGCACCCCAGGGGTCGGAGAGACCCAGTACTTC
TRBD2	TRBV2	.	TRBJ2-7	CASSEASGRAPYEQYF	TGTGCCAGCAGTGAGGCTAGCGGGAGAGCCCCCTACGAGCAGTACTTC
.	TRBV4-1	few	TRBJ2-1	CASSYGGVYNEQFF	TGCGCCAGCAGCTACGGAGGGGTCTACAATGAGCAGTTCTTC
.	TRBV9	once	TRBJ2-3	CASSVVATDTQYF	TGTGCCAGCAGCGTAGTGGCCACAGATACGCAGTATTTT
.	TRBV10-1	few	TRBJ1-2	CASRNLRGQDNYGYTF	TGCGCCAGCCGCAACCTCCGTGGGCAAGACAACTATGGCTACACCTTC
.	TRBV2	.	TRBJ2-7	CASRPGVYEQYF	TGTGCCAGCCGCCCCGGGGTATACGAGCAGTACTTC
TRBD2	TRBV5-1	.	TRBJ2-2	CASSFGLAGVWTGELFF	TGCGCCAGCAGCTTTGGCCTAGCGGGAGTCTGGACCGGGGAGCTGTTTTTT
TRBD1	TRBV27	.	TRBJ2-5	CASSRDREWETQYF	TGTGCCAGCAGCCGGGACAGGGAATGGGAGACCCAGTACTTC
.	TRBV6-5	.	TRBJ1-6	CASSRRNSPLHF	TGTGCCAGCAGCCGTCGTAATTCACCCCTCCACTTT
TRBD1	TRBV6-5	once	TRBJ2-3	CASSYSQGEGDTQYF	TGTGCCAGCAGTTACTCACAGGGGGAAGGAGATACGCAGTATTTT
.	TRBV25-1	many	TRBJ2-7	CASSGDGEVNEQYF	TGTGCCAGCAGTGGGGACGGGGAGGTTAACGAGCAGTACTTC
TRBD2	TRBV6-4	few	TRBJ2-1	CASSDGLAGNNEQFF	TGTGCCAGCAGTGATGGACTAGCGGGCAACAATGAGCAGTTCTTC
TRBD1	TRBV4-1	.	TRBJ2-7	CASSQARGRNIYEQYF	TGCGCCAGCAGCCAAGCCAGGGGGCGAAACATCTACGAGCAGTACTTC
.	TRBV5-1	.	TRBJ2-7	CASSLSQARVREQYF	TGCGCCAGCAGCTTGTCACAGGCCAGGGTGCGCGAGCAGTACTTC
.	TRBV28	.	TRBJ2-2	CASSAGSDTGELFF	TGTGCCAGCTCCGCAGGGTCGGACACCGGGGAGCTGTTTTTT
TRBD2	TRBV2	.	TRBJ2-3	CASRGASGIRADTQYF	TGTGCCAGCAGGGGAGCTAGCGGGATTAGGGCAGATACGCAGTATTTT
TRBD1	TRBV7-6	.	TRBJ1-2	CASSLSIATGVDGYTF	TGTGCCAGCAGCTTATCTATAGCCACAGGGGTGGATGGCTACACCTTC
TRBD1	TRBV2	.	TRBJ1-5	CASSGGTGDSNQPQHF	TGTGCCAGCAGTGGGGGCACAGGGGATAGCAATCAGCCCCAGCATTTT
TRBD1	TRBV6-5	few	TRBJ2-7	CASRTTGGNSREQYF	TGTGCCAGCAGAACGACAGGGGGAAATAGTCGGGAGCAGTACTTC
TRBD1	TRBV7-8	.	TRBJ1-5	CASSLGQTGDQPQHF	TGTGCCAGCAGCTTGGGACAGACAGGGGATCAGCCCCAGCATTTT
.	TRBV11-2	.	TRBJ2-7	CASSPPSGPRPYEQYF	TGTGCCAGCAGCCCCCCGAGCGGACCCCGTCCCTACGAGCAGTACTTC
TRBD2	TRBV4-1	.	TRBJ2-1	CASSQPGKAGGPKKKANEQFF	TGCGCCAGCAGCCAACCGGGGAAAGCGGGAGGTCCCAAGAAAAAGGCAAATGAGCAGTTCTTC
.	TRBV7-2	.	TRBJ2-5	CASSPMTRETQYF	TGTGCCAGCAGCCCCATGACGAGGGAGACCCAGTACTTC
.	TRBV6-5	.	TRBJ2-1	CASSYGGSSYNEQFF	TGTGCCAGCAGTTACGGGGGGAGCTCCTACAATGAGCAGTTCTTC
.	TRBV15	once	TRBJ2-7	CATSKSAGDTYEQYF	TGTGCCACCAGCAAATCTGCCGGGGACACCTACGAGCAGTACTTC
TRBD1	TRBV18	once	TRBJ2-5	CASSLQGVETQYF	TGTGCCAGCTCTCTACAGGGGGTAGAGACCCAGTACTTC